This T cell receptor (beta chain) was sequenced during a study of PD-1 blockade in classical Hodgkin lymphoma. Relapse after autologous stem cell transplantation occurred in every patient, and brentuximab vedotin exposure varied. The germline V and J ends were trimmed by 1 base and 2 bases, with 6 bases remaining between them. The CDR3 has 14 residues. Per germline, CDR1 SEHNR and CDR2 FQNEAQ (reference sequence). Comment on this clone: Its antigen remains unidentified.

Notes on the study in general: Reported baseline diversity: healthy donors highest, relapsed/refractory patients lowest.

Sequencing used immunoSEQ multiplex PCR; TCRdb keeps in-frame clones, though not all of them. The table shows 40,000 to 50,000 clones, with about 88% occurring only once. This clonotype was sampled from a human donor with classical Hodgkin lymphoma. This chain links TRBV7-9 with TRBJ1-5; no clear D gene. The sequencing here drew on peripheral blood mononuclear cells (PBMCs), taken before the second cycle of nivolumab. The DNA for the CDR3 is TGTGCCAGCAGCTTAGTAGGTGGCAATCAGCCCCAGCATTTT. It specifies CASSLVGGNQPQHF. The variable domain in full, with the rest retrieved from reference TRBV7-9 and TRBJ1-5, is DTGVSQNPRHKITKRGQNVTFRCDPISEHNRLYWYRQTLGQGPEFLTYFQNEAQLEKSRLLSDRFSAERPKGSFSTLEIQRTEQGDSAMYLCASSLVGGNQPQHFGDGTRLSIL.